A selection of T cell receptor beta chains follows, all from one sample in a study of PD-1 blockade in classical Hodgkin lymphoma. Clones were read by immunoSEQ multiplex PCR, and TCRdb kept only the in-frame ones, dropping some. The table lists fewer than 90,000 clones, roughly 90% of them singletons. The material was peripheral blood mononuclear cells (PBMCs), obtained at baseline. The receptor set was obtained from a human donor with classical Hodgkin lymphoma. The CDR3 runs from the conserved cysteine through the conserved F or W. Fields, in order: clone size, J gene, V gene, D gene, CDR3 protein, CDR3 DNA. The D gene is left open where the match is weak. Clone size appears in some rows only: once, few, many, or a class for an expanded clone.

.	TRBJ1-4	TRBV30	.	CAWTDGGFEKLFF	TGTGCCTGGACTGACGGGGGTTTTGAAAAACTGTTTTTT
.	TRBJ1-5	TRBV27	.	CASGHERNQPQHF	TGTGCCAGCGGGCATGAACGCAATCAGCCCCAGCATTTT
.	TRBJ2-7	TRBV28	TRBD1	CASRGGGTGSYEQYF	TGTGCCAGCAGGGGTGGGGGGACAGGGTCCTACGAGCAGTACTTC
.	TRBJ2-7	TRBV5-6	.	CASSFFSDGLYEQYF	TGTGCCAGCAGCTTTTTCTCGGACGGGCTCTACGAGCAGTACTTC
.	TRBJ1-2	TRBV4-1	.	CASSPTRAVTSNYGYTF	TGCGCCAGCAGCCCCACGAGGGCGGTCACATCTAACTATGGCTACACCTTC
.	TRBJ2-3	TRBV5-4	.	CASSWESRTDTQYF	TGTGCCAGCAGCTGGGAGTCTCGCACAGATACGCAGTATTTT
.	TRBJ2-1	TRBV7-7	TRBD1	CASSFGQVSYNEQFF	TGTGCTAGCAGCTTCGGACAGGTCTCCTACAATGAGCAGTTCTTC
.	TRBJ2-6	TRBV19	.	CATRRAASGANVLTF	TGTGCCACCCGCCGGGCAGCCTCTGGGGCCAACGTCCTGACTTTC
.	TRBJ2-3	TRBV28	.	CASSTSPLTDTQYF	TGTGCCAGCAGTACTAGCCCCCTCACAGATACGCAGTATTTT
few	TRBJ1-2	TRBV27	.	CASSLSEGGYGYTF	TGTGCCAGCAGTTTATCGGAGGGCGGCTATGGCTACACCTTC
.	TRBJ2-5	TRBV10-3	.	CAISGATSQETQYF	TGTGCCATCAGTGGCGCGACAAGCCAAGAGACCCAGTACTTC
.	TRBJ1-5	TRBV27	.	CASGRYSNQPQHF	TGTGCCAGCGGACGGTATAGCAATCAGCCCCAGCATTTT
.	TRBJ1-2	TRBV11-2	.	CASSLAGGINYGYTF	TGTGCCAGCAGCTTAGCCGGGGGGATTAACTATGGCTACACCTTC
.	TRBJ2-7	TRBV7-9	.	CASSLKGAERGSYEQYF	TGTGCCAGCAGCTTAAAGGGAGCGGAGAGAGGCTCCTACGAGCAGTACTTC
.	TRBJ2-7	TRBV6-6	.	CASIGTGRSYEQYF	TGTGCCAGCATCGGAACGGGGAGATCCTACGAGCAGTACTTC
.	TRBJ2-1	TRBV4-3	.	CASSHGYSYNEQFF	TGCGCCAGCAGCCATGGGTACTCCTACAATGAGCAGTTCTTC
.	TRBJ1-3	TRBV6-6	TRBD1	CASLLGTGGNTIYF	TGTGCCAGCCTTTTGGGGACAGGGGGAAACACCATATATTTT
.	TRBJ1-1	TRBV19	.	CASSKWDTNTEAFF	TGTGCCAGTAGCAAGTGGGACACGAACACTGAAGCTTTCTTT
.	TRBJ2-3	TRBV11-2	.	CASSFHASTGPIF	TGTGCCAGCAGCTTCCACGCTTCAACCGGGCCTATTTTT
.	TRBJ2-7	TRBV4-3	.	CASSQVRGASEQYF	TGCGCCAGCAGCCAAGTTCGGGGGGCGTCCGAGCAGTACTTC
.	TRBJ2-1	TRBV19	TRBD2	CASRTSGRANYNEQFF	TGTGCCAGTAGGACTAGCGGGAGGGCAAACTACAATGAGCAGTTCTTC
.	TRBJ1-2	TRBV28	TRBD1	CASRTGTDGYTF	TGTGCCAGCAGGACCGGGACAGATGGCTACACCTTC
once	TRBJ1-1	TRBV5-1	.	CASSLSILNTEAFF	TGCGCCAGCAGCTTGTCCATACTGAACACTGAAGCTTTCTTT
.	TRBJ2-3	TRBV4-1	TRBD1	CASSMTGASTDTQYF	TGCGCCAGCAGCATGACAGGGGCCAGCACAGATACGCAGTATTTT
.	TRBJ1-3	TRBV7-2	.	CASSFPANGNTIYF	TGTGCCAGCAGCTTCCCGGCAAACGGAAACACCATATATTTT
.	TRBJ1-4	TRBV30	.	CAWSLTAIKLFF	TGTGCCTGGAGTTTGACCGCCATAAAACTGTTTTTT
.	TRBJ1-5	TRBV2	TRBD1	CASSPDRAHQPQHF	TGTGCCAGCAGCCCGGACAGGGCCCATCAGCCCCAGCATTTT